This TCR beta chain was profiled in a study of graft-versus-host responses after intestinal transplantation. Whole-study results and caveats: The presence of high graft-versus-host to host-versus-graft clonal ratios in allografts characterized patients with graft-donor T cell macrochimerism.

Germline CDR1 is SGHNT and CDR2 is YYREEE (reference sequence). The V end was cut by 3 bases, the J end by 3 bases, with 12 bases between. The CDR3 consists of 15 residues. To note about this clone: What it binds is not known.

Clones were sequenced by immunoSEQ multiplex PCR, and TCRdb holds only the in-frame ones, with some missing. The repertoire holds about 71,000 clones, with about 90% as singletons. The sequence was collected from a human donor who received an intestinal transplant. J is TRBJ2-2 and V is TRBV5-4; D possibly corresponds to TRBD2 (5 bases). Sequencing used unstimulated CD8+ T cells sorted from spleen or lymph node cells, obtained before intestinal transplant. The CDR3 sequence is CASSWGVGDTGELFF. The CDR3 nucleotides are TGTGCCAGCAGCTGGGGAGTCGGGGACACCGGGGAGCTGTTTTTT.